The 17 T cell receptor beta chains presented below share a single source sample, sequenced in a study of T cell responses to AZD1222 COVID-19 vaccine. The data were produced by immunoSEQ multiplex PCR, yet TCRdb's version contains in-frame clones alone and is incomplete. There are 120,000 or so clones in the sample; about 90% occur only once, and roughly a tenth lies in the top ten. The sample in question was peripheral blood, obtained on day 0 of AZD1222 vaccination. These receptor sequences come from an adult in good health.

The J gene is TRBJ1-5, the V gene TRBV6-5; D may be TRBD1 (6 bases). Germline CDR1 is MNHEY and CDR2 is SVGAGI. The CDR3 length is 15 residues. V was cut by 5 bases and J by 7 bases, with 18 bases left in between. The CDR3 loop is CASSKQAGQGQPQHF. The CDR3 bases are TGTGCCAGCAGTAAACAGGCGGGGCAGGGGCAGCCCCAGCATTTT.

This clone appeared once. The chain links TRBV21-1 to TRBJ1-5. TRBV21-1 is termed a pseudogene. CDR3 length equals 15 residues. The CDR3 DNA reads TGTGCCAGCACCGATCGGAGGTGGTGGGATCAGCCCCAGCATTTT. Its translation is CASTDRRWWDQPQHF.

The gene calls are TRBV6-2 or TRBV6-3 and TRBJ2-1, with 16 bases aligning to TRBD2. The CDR3 consists of 18 residues. Germline CDR1 is MNHEY and CDR2 is SVGEGT. The trim removed 5 bases at V and 7 bases at J, leaving 11 bases unmatched. CDR3 sequence (DNA): TGTGCCAGCAGTGATGCCCCCGGGACTAGCGGGAGGGGGAATGAGCAGTTCTTC. This gives the protein CASSDAPGTSGRGNEQFF.

This clone was observed a handful of times. The chain joins TRBV6-5 to TRBJ2-7; 8 nucleotides agree with TRBD2. Germline V gene data show CDR1 as MNHEY and CDR2 as SVGAGI. This CDR3 is 13 amino acids long. V was clipped by 8 bases and J by 7 bases; unmatched bases: 10. CDR3 region: CASLAGTSWEQYF. DNA of the CDR3: TGTGCCAGCTTAGCGGGGACCAGCTGGGAGCAGTACTTC.

The chain carries TRBV7-2 and TRBJ2-7; weak D call: TRBD2 (5 bases). Deletions cut 2 bases from V and 6 bases from J, with 11 bases between. The CDR3 length is 13 residues. Germline-derived CDR1 and CDR2 are SGHTA and FQGNSA. CDR3 in amino acids: CASSLTGGGEQYF. DNA of the CDR3: TGTGCCAGCAGCTTAACGGGTGGAGGCGAGCAGTACTTC.

The chain uses TRBV6-5 and TRBJ1-2, with unresolved D. The ends were cut back, 0 bases at V and 8 bases at J, with 10 bases in the middle. The CDR3 loop spans 13 amino acids. The germline V gene has CDR1 MNHEY and CDR2 SVGAGI. CDR3 protein: CASSYSRTRGYTF. CDR3 nucleotide sequence: TGTGCCAGCAGTTACTCCCGGACTAGAGGCTACACCTTC.

The genes are TRBV19 and TRBJ1-2; D may be TRBD1 (6 bases). Trimming shortened V by 7 bases and J by 0 bases, and 18 bases separated the two germline ends. The germline gives CDR1 LNHDA, CDR2 SQIVND (reference sequence). This CDR3 has 16 residues. CDR3 DNA: TGTGCCAGTACCTGGAGTACAGGGTTTCCTAACTATGGCTACACCTTC. Translation gives CASTWSTGFPNYGYTF.

The rearrangement links TRBV6-5 to TRBJ1-6; D may be TRBD1 (6 bases). V gave up 5 bases and J gave up 5 bases, with 10 bases separating them. The CDR3 runs to 14 residues. The V gene's germline CDR1 is MNHEY and CDR2 SVGAGI. CDR3 in DNA: TGTGCCAGCAGTCAGGGGTACCATAATTCACCCCTCCACTTT. Translation gives CASSQGYHNSPLHF.

The V gene is TRBV11-3, the J gene TRBJ2-1, with 13 bases identical to TRBD2. The CDR3 is 17 residues long. In germline, CDR1 is SGHNT, CDR2 YENEEA. After removal of 5 bases from V and 6 bases from J, the junction contained 10 bases not matched to a gene. The CDR3 is CASSQWTSGSFSNEQFF. In DNA form, the CDR3 reads TGTGCCAGCAGCCAATGGACTAGCGGGAGTTTCAGCAATGAGCAGTTCTTC.

V and J are TRBV21-1 and TRBJ2-7; the table's D call, TRBD1, was not checked against the DNA. TRBV21-1 has pseudogene status. The CDR3 covers 14 residues. The CDR3 coding sequence is TGTGCCAGCAGCAAGGCCAACAGGACCTACGAGCAGTACTTC. It is translated as CASSKANRTYEQYF.

The gene calls are TRBV28 and TRBJ2-7; the D gene is possibly TRBD1 (5 bases). Per the germline V gene, CDR1 is MDHEN and CDR2 is SYDVKM. Deletions cut 5 bases from V and 3 bases from J, with 20 bases between. The CDR3 has 16 residues. CDR3 sequence: CASSRRNRKKVYEQYF. Written as DNA, the CDR3 is TGTGCCAGCAGTCGACGGAACAGGAAGAAGGTCTACGAGCAGTACTTC. Looking up the rest from reference TRBV28 and TRBJ2-7 gives the full variable domain: DVKVTQSSRYLVKRTGEKVFLECVQDMDHENMFWYRQDPGLGLRLIYFSYDVKMKEKGDIPEGYSVSREKKERFSLILESASTNQTSMYLCASSRRNRKKVYEQYFGPGTRLTVT.

This sequence joins TRBV5-1 and TRBJ2-1, with D unclear. V was trimmed by 2 bases and J by 5 bases, leaving 14 bases between them. Germline-derived CDR1 and CDR2 are SGHRS and YFSETQ. The CDR3 covers 15 residues. CDR3 residues: CASSFDPLTDNEQFF. The DNA for the CDR3 is TGCGCCAGCAGCTTCGATCCCCTTACGGACAATGAGCAGTTCTTC.

V is TRBV7-8 and J is TRBJ1-2; D ambiguous. CDR1 SGHVS and CDR2 FQNEAQ come from the germline V gene. With 1 base removed from V and 4 bases from J, the gap between germline ends came to 19 bases. The CDR3 sequence is 17 residues long. The CDR3 sequence is CASSLENPGLRTYGYTF. The CDR3 nucleotides are TGTGCCAGCAGCTTAGAGAATCCGGGCCTAAGGACCTATGGCTACACCTTC.

The chain couples TRBV5-5 to TRBJ2-7; D remains ambiguous. The CDR3 has 13 amino acids. CDR1 and CDR2 from the germline V gene are SGHKS and YYEKEE (reference sequence). Between the trimmed V and J ends, which lost 5 bases and 1 base, there was a span of 10 bases. The CDR3 protein is CASRLTASYEQYF. The CDR3 DNA reads TGTGCCAGCAGGCTGACGGCGTCCTACGAGCAGTACTTC.

This clone was seen once. The rearrangement joins TRBV5-6 to TRBJ2-3; D is ambiguous. The CDR3 spans 11 residues. Germline CDR1 is SGHDT and CDR2 is YYEEEE. The V and J ends lost 6 bases and 6 bases respectively, with 8 bases between them. This chain's CDR3 is CASTYADTQYF. The CDR3 DNA reads as TGTGCCAGCACCTACGCCGATACGCAGTATTTT.

This clone was observed a single time. The V call is TRBV7-9, the J call TRBJ1-2; no definite D call. The CDR3 runs to 12 residues. Germline lookup yields CDR1 SEHNR and CDR2 FQNEAQ (reference sequence). The ends were cut back, 1 base at V and 8 bases at J, with 8 bases in the middle. For the CDR3, the DNA is TGTGCCAGCAGCTTAGTCGCTCGGGGCTACACCTTC. This translates into CASSLVARGYTF.

The V and J genes are TRBV2 and TRBJ1-6; D remains ambiguous. This CDR3 region has 13 residues. Trimming removed 4 bases at V and 8 bases at J, with 9 bases between. The germline V gene encodes CDR1 SNHLY and CDR2 FYNNEI. This CDR3 reads CASSGERDSPLHF. The CDR3 DNA sequence: TGTGCCAGCAGTGGGGAGAGGGATTCACCCCTCCACTTT. Based on the CDR3 plus reference TRBV2 and TRBJ1-6, the full variable domain is EPEVTQTPSHQVTQMGQEVILRCVPISNHLYFYWYRQILGQKVEFLVSFYNNEISEKSEIFDDQFSVERPDGSNFTLKIRSTKLEDSAMYFCASSGERDSPLHFGNGTRLTVT.